This T cell receptor beta chain was profiled in a study of cytomegalovirus exposure and HLA in healthy donors. Note on this clone: Its antigen is not known.

The PCR employed 60 Vbeta primers together with 13 Jbeta primers. Here immunoSEQ multiplex PCR was the method, and the copy in TCRdb shows in-frame clones only, minus some. This repertoire includes 80,000 or so clones. The CDR3 contains 14 residues. Germline CDR1 and CDR2: MNHNS and SASEGT. After removal of 4 bases from V and 7 bases from J, the junction contained 6 bases not matched to a gene. Study-level results: It was assumed in the presence/absence analyses that sequencing depth was roughly uniform across donors. Earlier results showed most TCR beta V segments being productive about 87% or about 30% of the time.

This chain joins TRBV6-1 and TRBJ1-5; 8 bases map to TRBD1. The sequenced sample consisted of PBMCs. This TCR came from a man between 45 and 60 years old in good health and CMV-seropositive. DNA of the CDR3: TGTGCCAGCAGTGGCAGGGGGCCTCGACAGCCCCAGCATTTT. It encodes CASSGRGPRQPQHF.